This T cell receptor beta chain stems from a study of T cell repertoires in cytomegalovirus infection. Study-wide background: Public TCR beta signature analysis indicated the presence of both CMV infection and matching HLA type. Study-level results: Clonotype analysis showed dominance of the ex vivo response by HLA-C-restricted CMV-specific TCR beta clonotypes. Carriers of CMV plus the relevant HLA were identified by cumulative public TCR beta family frequency.

TCRdb fed the reads into MiXCR, producing one record per CDR3 protein. The table has 7,500 to 9,500 distinct CDR3 sequences, 55% seen once. Notes on this clonotype: The antigen remains undetermined. This likely comes from a read error, as the CDR3 has no conserved phenylalanine or tryptophan at its end.

Germline V gene lookup returns CDR1 SEHNR and CDR2 FQNEAQ (reference sequence). The CDR3 totals 15 residues. This TCR was recovered from a human donor in good health (CMV status not recorded). Some clones in this sample may be carry-over from other donors' samples. Sequencing was done on a sample of PBMCs, sequenced either directly or after in vitro stimulation (not recorded which). The chain uses TRBV7-9 and TRBJ2-7, with 9 bases aligning to TRBD1. CDR3 sequence (DNA): TGTGCAAGCAGCTTTAGGACAGGGGTCTCCTACGAGCAGTACTGC. Amino acid sequence: CASSFRTGVSYEQYC.